This T cell receptor (beta chain) was found in a study of cytomegalovirus exposure and HLA in healthy donors. This clone appeared a few times. Germline CDR1 is LGHNA and CDR2 is YSLEER. V lost 2 bases and J lost 8; bases outside the gene matches: 7. The CDR3 spans 15 residues. 60 Vbeta and 13 Jbeta primers were used in PCR. This table comes from immunoSEQ multiplex PCR, and its TCRdb copy is limited to in-frame clones, with some not included. The sample records about 110,000 clones, 13% to 15% being singletons. The sequenced sample was PBMCs. The chain uses TRBV4-3 and TRBJ2-2; 8 bases align to TRBD2. This sequence originates from a female donor in good health and CMV-seronegative. CDR3 sequence: CASSQSAGGRGELFF. The CDR3 DNA is TGCGCCAGCAGCCAATCCGCTGGCGGGAGGGGGGAGCTGTTTTTT.